Sequencing of this T cell receptor (beta chain) was carried out in a study of T cell clonality in common variable immunodeficiency. Study observations and caveats: CVID patient heterogeneity limited repertoire-clinical complication correlations. Reportedly, TCR beta sequences from common variable immunodeficiency showed fewer deletions and N-nucleotide insertions.

Reduced serum IgG, IgA and/or IgM plus specific antibody deficiency defined CVID. Aged about 9 to 64 years, CVID subjects averaged around 40 years old. All CVID subjects were on immunoglobulin replacement for at least one year. On this clone itself: The antigen is undetermined. The observed sequence ends 3 residues before the CDR3 terminus, with the missing tail filled in from the germline J gene.

Sequenced by immunoSEQ multiplex PCR; TCRdb stores in-frame clones only, minus some. The sample has some 25,000 clones, none seen only once. Germline-derived CDR1 and CDR2 are SGHTA and FQGNSA. Trimming removed 2 bases from V and 6 bases from J, with 10 bases in between. The CDR3 has 14 residues. This clonotype was sampled from a human donor with common variable immunodeficiency. The chain carries TRBV7-2 and TRBJ2-2; maybe TRBD1 (5 bases). Material for sequencing was peripheral blood mononuclear cells. Incomplete CDR3 DNA: TGTGCCAGCAGCTTATCAGGGTGGCCCGGGGAG. This codes for CASSLSGWPGE. In full, the CDR3 is CASSLSGWPGELFF.